The clone carrying this T cell receptor (beta chain) has more than one count but fewer than ten. Its antigen is not identified. In the PCR, 60 Vbeta and 13 Jbeta primers were used. Produced via immunoSEQ multiplex PCR; TCRdb's table is partial and in-frame only. Of 100,000 to 150,000 clones listed, 15% to 17% are singletons. This CDR3 is 14 amino acids long. Germline V lookup: CDR1 MNHEY, CDR2 SMNVEV (reference sequence). V was trimmed by 7 bases and J by 4 bases, leaving 17 bases between them. The data were taken from a study of cytomegalovirus exposure and HLA in healthy donors. Study in general: Out of 150 million to 200 million T cells, an earlier analysis found fewer than 140 million unique TCR beta sequences in total.

Points from the study as a whole: There was a cluster of highly shared sequence variants that was likely a sequencing artifact.

Sequenced: PBMCs. This TCR derives from a woman aged 18-29 years in good health and CMV-seronegative. V gene TRBV27 combines with J gene TRBJ2-7, with D tentatively TRBD2 (7 bases). In nucleotides, the CDR3 is TGTGCCAGCACCCGTTGGGGGGGGCGGTACGAGCAGTACTTC. It is translated as CASTRWGGRYEQYF.